This T cell receptor (beta chain) was sequenced for a study of monozygotic twins with inflammatory bowel disease. CDR3 length equals 13 residues. The germline gives CDR1 DFQATT, CDR2 SNEGSKA (reference sequence). UMIs that included a 6-nucleotide sample barcode were added by template switching, which took place during cDNA synthesis. TCRdb reanalyzed the 5' RACE reads, giving one entry per CDR3 protein sequence and no DNA. This sample contains about 210,000 distinct CDR3 sequences. Study results and caveats: The data offered no way to tell different T cell subtypes apart. Discordant twins showed the same repertoire similarity as concordant twins, possibly from limited power. Healthy co-twins, by inverse Simpson, had higher TCRbeta diversity than their siblings with IBD.

Regarding this clonotype: What it binds is not known.

The clonotype originates from a human donor with ulcerative colitis or Crohn's disease, or a healthy co-twin of an affected twin (not recorded which). Sequencing input: blood. This chain uses TRBV20-1 with TRBJ2-5; TCRdb's D call of TRBD1 is untestable without DNA. The CDR3 sequence: CSARDGPPETQYF.